This TCR beta chain was found in a study of T cells in Graves' hyperthyroidism and ophthalmopathy. Study conclusions and caveats: Stable hyperthyroidism was separated from ophthalmopathy by a model based on 13 V-J features.

There are 16 residues in the CDR3. V shed 0 bases and J shed 4 bases, with 12 bases lying between them. The germline V gene encodes CDR1 ENHRY and CDR2 SYGVKD. A remark on this clonotype: Its specificity is unknown.

Researchers took RNA transcripts and amplified the TCR beta CDR3 regions from them. In the first-round RT-PCR of the TCR CDR3, the HTBI primer set was used. MiXCR, run by TCRdb on the multiplex PCR reads, gives a single entry per CDR3 protein. In the table there are hundreds of thousands of distinct CDR3 sequences, roughly 45% of which are singletons. The source is an adult man with Graves' disease, either hyperthyroidism or ophthalmopathy (not recorded which). The chain recombines TRBV10-3 with TRBJ2-2; D not resolved. The sample consisted of peripheral blood or thyroid tissue (not recorded which). CDR3 in amino acids: CAISESGPRATGELFF. The CDR3 DNA is TGTGCCATCAGTGAGTCCGGGCCAAGGGCCACCGGGGAGCTGTTTTTT.